This T cell receptor (beta chain) was identified in a study of beta chain features in type 1 diabetes. Of the isolated RNA, all was reverse transcribed, and so the sequenced material was expressed TCRB transcripts. Sequenced naive, central memory and regulatory T cell samples produced an average of approximately 3.8 million reads. The repertoire was sequenced with immunoSEQ multiplex PCR; TCRdb's copy has only in-frame clones and lacks some. The repertoire holds roughly 400,000 clones, with about 16% as singletons. Germline CDR1 and CDR2: MNHEY and SVGAGI. V was trimmed by 5 bases and J by 4 bases, leaving 14 bases between them. The CDR3 totals 14 residues.

The sequenced sample consisted of naive CD4+ T cells from blood. This TCR came from a woman aged 18-29 years in good health. This rearrangement joins TRBV6-5 to TRBJ1-2; the D is unclear. CDR3 residues: CASSEGVPFYGYTF. The CDR3 region has the DNA TGTGCCAGCAGTGAGGGAGTACCATTCTATGGCTACACCTTC.